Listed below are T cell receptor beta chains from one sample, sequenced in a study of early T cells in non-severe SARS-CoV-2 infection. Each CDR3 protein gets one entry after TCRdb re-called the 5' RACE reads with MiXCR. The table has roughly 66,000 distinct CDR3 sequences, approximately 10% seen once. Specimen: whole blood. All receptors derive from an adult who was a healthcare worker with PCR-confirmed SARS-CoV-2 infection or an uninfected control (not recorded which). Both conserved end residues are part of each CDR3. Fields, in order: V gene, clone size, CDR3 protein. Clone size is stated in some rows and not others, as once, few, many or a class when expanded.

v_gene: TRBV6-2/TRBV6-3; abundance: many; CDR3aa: CASTLLRTGNTEAFF
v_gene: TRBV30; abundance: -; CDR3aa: CAWSLTTRSSYNEQFF
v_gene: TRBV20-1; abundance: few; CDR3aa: CSARAAGKQPQHF
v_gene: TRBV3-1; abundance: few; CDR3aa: CASSQGLGELFF
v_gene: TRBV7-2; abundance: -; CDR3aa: CASSHGLAGVSGANVLTF
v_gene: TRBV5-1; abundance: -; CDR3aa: CASSLGSLGKNIQYF
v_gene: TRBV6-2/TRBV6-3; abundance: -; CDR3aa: CASIPGALSSYNEQFF
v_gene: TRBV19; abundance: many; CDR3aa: CASSGRTSGLSYEQYF
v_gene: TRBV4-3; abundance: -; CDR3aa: CASSHMTGGNYEQYF
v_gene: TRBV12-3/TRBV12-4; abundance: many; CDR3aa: CASSPGTSGRRYNEQFF
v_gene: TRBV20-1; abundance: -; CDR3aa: CRAPGSLSMNTEAFF
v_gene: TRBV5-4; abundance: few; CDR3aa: CASSFGQGGKKLFF
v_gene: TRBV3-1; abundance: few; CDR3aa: CASGSQSYSNQPQHF
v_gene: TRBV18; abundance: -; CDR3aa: CASSPMTWDTQYF
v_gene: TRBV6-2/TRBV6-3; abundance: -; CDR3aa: CATRGQGNTEAFF
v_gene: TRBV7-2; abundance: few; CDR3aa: CASSVQPFSNQPQHF
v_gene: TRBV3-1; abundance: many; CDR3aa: CASSAGANYGYTF
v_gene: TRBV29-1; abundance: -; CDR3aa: CSVKIPPNGNTIYF
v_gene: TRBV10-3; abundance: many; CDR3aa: CAISEALAGTGELFF
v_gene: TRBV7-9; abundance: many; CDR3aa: CASSSSGISYNEQFF
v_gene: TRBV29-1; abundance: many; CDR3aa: CSQREGGLYNEQFF
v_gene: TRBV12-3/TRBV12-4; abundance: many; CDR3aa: CASSLTRDRAPQHF
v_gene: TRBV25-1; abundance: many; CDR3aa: CASSSMAGELFF
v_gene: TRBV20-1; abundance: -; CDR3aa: CSATSEPNTGELFF
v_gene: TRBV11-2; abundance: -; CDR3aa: CASSRRDSDTEAFF
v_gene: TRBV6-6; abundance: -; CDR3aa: CASSTIRRPGLYEQYF
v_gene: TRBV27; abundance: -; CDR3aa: CASRPTGGGTEAFF
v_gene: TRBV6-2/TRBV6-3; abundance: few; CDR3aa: CASAGDSNTEAFF
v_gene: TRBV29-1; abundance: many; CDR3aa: CSCEGERGEAFF
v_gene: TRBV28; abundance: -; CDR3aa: CASSPPGSGANVLTF
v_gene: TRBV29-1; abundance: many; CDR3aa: CSVTGSGEKLFF